This record looks at one T cell receptor (beta chain) sequence and its context. This entry is derived from a study of blood T cell repertoires in COVID-19. Study as a whole: T cells, B-cell-depleted T cells, or PBMCs provided the cDNA or gDNA that served as material.

Study processing details: Amplification with reference gene primers provided the estimates of nucleated cell counts. The method was immunoSEQ multiplex PCR; TCRdb's version includes in-frame clones alone and lacks a portion of them. The V and J calls and clone size were taken over from that table, and D and trimming were inferred from the DNA. This table has roughly 220,000 clones, approximately 90% appearing once. Trimming left V 2 bases short and J 1 base short, with 8 bases between. Germline CDR1 KGHSH, CDR2 LQKENI. The CDR3 has 15 amino acids. Specimen: peripheral blood. This sequence originates from a man at least 80 years old with acute or convalescent COVID-19. The rearrangement uses TRBV18 and TRBJ2-2, with D perhaps matching TRBD2 (6 bases). Written as DNA, the CDR3 is TGTGCCAGCTCACCATCGGAGGGGAACACCGGGGAGCTGTTTTTT. Translated, it gives CASSPSEGNTGELFF.